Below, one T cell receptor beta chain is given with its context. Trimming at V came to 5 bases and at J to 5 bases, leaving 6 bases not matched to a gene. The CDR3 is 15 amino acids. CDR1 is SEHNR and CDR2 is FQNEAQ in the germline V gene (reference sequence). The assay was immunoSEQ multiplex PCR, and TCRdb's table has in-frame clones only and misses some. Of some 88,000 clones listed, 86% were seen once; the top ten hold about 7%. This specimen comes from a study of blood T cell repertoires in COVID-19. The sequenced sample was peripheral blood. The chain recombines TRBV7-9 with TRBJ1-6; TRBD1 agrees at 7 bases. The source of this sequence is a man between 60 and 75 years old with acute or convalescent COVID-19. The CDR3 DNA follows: TGTGCCAGCAGCCGGGGTGACAGGGATAATTCACCCCTCCACTTT. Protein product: CASSRGDRDNSPLHF.